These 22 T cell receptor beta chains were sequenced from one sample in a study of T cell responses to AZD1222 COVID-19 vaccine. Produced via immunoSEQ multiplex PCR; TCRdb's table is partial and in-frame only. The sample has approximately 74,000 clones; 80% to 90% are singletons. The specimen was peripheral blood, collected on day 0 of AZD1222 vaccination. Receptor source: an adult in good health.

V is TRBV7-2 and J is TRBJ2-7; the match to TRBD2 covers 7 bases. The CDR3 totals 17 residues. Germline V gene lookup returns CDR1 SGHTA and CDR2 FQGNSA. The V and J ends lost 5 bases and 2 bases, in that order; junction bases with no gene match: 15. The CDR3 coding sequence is TGTGCCAGCAGCCTACGCGGAAGCGGGATAAAACCCTACGAGCAGTACTTC. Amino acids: CASSLRGSGIKPYEQYF. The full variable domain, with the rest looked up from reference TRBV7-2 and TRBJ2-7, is GAGVSQSPSNKVTEKGKDVELRCDPISGHTALYWYRQSLGQGLEFLIYFQGNSAPDKSGLPSDRFSAERTGGSVSTLTIQRTQQEDSAVYLCASSLRGSGIKPYEQYFGPGTRLTVT.

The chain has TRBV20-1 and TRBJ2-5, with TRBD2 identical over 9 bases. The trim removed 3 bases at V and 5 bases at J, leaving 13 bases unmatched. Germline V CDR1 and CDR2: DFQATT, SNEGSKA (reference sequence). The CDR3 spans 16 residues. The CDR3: CSASRLAGINWETQYF. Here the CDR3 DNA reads TGCAGTGCTAGTAGGCTAGCGGGGATAAATTGGGAGACCCAGTACTTC.

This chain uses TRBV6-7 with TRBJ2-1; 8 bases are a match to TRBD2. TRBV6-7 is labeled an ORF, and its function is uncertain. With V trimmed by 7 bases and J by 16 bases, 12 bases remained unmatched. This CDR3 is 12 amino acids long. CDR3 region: CASMASGSTEFF. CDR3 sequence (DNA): TGTGCCAGCATGGCCAGCGGGAGTACTGAATTCTTC.

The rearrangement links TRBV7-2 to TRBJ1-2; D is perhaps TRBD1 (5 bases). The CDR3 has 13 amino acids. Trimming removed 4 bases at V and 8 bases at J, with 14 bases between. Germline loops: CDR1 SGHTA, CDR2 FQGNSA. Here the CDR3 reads CASSSRPREGYTF. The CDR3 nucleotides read TGTGCCAGCAGCTCGCGCCCCAGGGAGGGCTACACCTTC. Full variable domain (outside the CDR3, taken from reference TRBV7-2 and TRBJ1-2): GAGVSQSPSNKVTEKGKDVELRCDPISGHTALYWYRQSLGQGLEFLIYFQGNSAPDKSGLPSDRFSAERTGGSVSTLTIQRTQQEDSAVYLCASSSRPREGYTFGSGTRLTVV.

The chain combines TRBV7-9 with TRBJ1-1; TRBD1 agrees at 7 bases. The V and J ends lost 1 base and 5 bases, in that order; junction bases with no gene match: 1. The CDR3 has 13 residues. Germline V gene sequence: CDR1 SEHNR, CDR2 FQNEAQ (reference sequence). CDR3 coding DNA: TGTGCCAGCAGCTTAGACAGGGGAACTGAAGCTTTCTTT. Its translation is CASSLDRGTEAFF.

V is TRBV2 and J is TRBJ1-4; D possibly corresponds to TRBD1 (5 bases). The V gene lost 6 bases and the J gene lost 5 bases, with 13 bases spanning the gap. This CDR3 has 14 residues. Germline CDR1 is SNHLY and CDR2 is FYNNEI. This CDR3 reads CASRAGTTNEKLFF. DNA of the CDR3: TGTGCCAGCAGGGCCGGGACGACCAATGAAAAACTGTTTTTT.

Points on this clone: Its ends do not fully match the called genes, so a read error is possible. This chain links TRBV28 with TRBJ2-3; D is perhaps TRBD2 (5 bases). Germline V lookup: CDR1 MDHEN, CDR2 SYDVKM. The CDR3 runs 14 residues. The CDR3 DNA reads TGTGTCAGCATACCCGGGGATAGCACAGATACGCAGTATTTT. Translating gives CVSIPGDSTDTQYF.

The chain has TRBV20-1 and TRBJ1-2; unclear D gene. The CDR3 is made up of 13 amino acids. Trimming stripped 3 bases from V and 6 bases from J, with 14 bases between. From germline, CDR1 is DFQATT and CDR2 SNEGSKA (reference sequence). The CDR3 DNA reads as TGCAGTGCTAGTCCAGGACTTAGTGATGGCTACACCTTC. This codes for CSASPGLSDGYTF.

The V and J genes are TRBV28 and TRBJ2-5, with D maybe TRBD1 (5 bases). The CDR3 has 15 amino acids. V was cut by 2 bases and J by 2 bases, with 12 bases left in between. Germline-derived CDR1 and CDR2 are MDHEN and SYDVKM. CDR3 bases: TGTGCCAGCAGTTTAGGGGCCAATGGGCAAGAGACCCAGTACTTC. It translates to CASSLGANGQETQYF. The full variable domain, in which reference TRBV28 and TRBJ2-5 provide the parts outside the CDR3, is DVKVTQSSRYLVKRTGEKVFLECVQDMDHENMFWYRQDPGLGLRLIYFSYDVKMKEKGDIPEGYSVSREKKERFSLILESASTNQTSMYLCASSLGANGQETQYFGPGTRLLVL.

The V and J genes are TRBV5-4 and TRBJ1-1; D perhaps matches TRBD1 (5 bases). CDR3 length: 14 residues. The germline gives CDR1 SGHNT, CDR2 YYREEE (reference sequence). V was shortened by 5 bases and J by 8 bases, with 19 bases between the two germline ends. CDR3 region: CASRGDPQEPEAFF. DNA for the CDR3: TGTGCCAGCAGGGGGGACCCGCAGGAACCGGAAGCTTTCTTT.

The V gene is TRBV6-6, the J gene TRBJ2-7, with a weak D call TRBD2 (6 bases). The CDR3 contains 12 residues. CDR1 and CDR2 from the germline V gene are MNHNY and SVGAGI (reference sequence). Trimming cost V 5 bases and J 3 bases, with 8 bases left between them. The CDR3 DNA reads TGTGCCAGCAGTGTGGGAGGCTACGAGCAGTACTTC. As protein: CASSVGGYEQYF.

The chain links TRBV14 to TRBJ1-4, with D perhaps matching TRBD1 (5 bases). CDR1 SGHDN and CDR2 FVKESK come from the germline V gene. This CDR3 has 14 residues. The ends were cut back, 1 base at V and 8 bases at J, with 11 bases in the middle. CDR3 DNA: TGTGCCAGCAGCCAAGCCGGGGACGGCGAAAAACTGTTTTTT. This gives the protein CASSQAGDGEKLFF.

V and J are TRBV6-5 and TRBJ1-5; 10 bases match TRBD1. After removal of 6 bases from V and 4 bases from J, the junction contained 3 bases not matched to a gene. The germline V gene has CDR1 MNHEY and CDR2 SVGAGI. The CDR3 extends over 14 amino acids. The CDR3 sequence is CASRKGQGNQPQHF. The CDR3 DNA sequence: TGTGCCAGCAGGAAGGGACAGGGGAATCAGCCCCAGCATTTT.

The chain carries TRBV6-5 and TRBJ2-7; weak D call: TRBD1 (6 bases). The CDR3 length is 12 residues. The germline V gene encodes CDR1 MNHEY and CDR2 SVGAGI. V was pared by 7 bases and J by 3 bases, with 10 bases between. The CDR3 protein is CASTGQSYEQYF. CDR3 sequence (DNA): TGTGCCAGCACCGGACAGAGCTACGAGCAGTACTTC.

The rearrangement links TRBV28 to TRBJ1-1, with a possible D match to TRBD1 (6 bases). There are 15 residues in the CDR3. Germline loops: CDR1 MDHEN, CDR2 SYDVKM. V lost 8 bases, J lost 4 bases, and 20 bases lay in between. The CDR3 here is CASRMPGGWVTEAFF. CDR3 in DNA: TGTGCCAGCCGGATGCCGGGGGGCTGGGTCACTGAAGCTTTCTTT.

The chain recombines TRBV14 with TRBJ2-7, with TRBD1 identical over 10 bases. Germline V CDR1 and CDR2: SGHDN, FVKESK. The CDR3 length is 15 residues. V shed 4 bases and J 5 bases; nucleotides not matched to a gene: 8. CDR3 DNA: TGTGCCAGCAGCCTGTACGGGACAGGGGACCACGAGCAGTACTTC. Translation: CASSLYGTGDHEQYF.

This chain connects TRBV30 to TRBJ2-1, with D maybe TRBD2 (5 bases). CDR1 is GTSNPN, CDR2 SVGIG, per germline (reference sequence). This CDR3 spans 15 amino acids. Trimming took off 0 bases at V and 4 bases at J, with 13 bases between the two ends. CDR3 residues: CAWSVGRTGYNEQFF. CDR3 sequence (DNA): TGTGCCTGGAGTGTAGGGCGCACGGGGTACAATGAGCAGTTCTTC.

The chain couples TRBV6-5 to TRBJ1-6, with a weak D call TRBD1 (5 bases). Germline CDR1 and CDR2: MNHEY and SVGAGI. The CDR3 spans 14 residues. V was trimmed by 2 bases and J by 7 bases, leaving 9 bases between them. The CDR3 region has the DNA TGTGCCAGCAGTTACGCGGGGGAGAATTCACCCCTCCACTTT. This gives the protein CASSYAGENSPLHF.

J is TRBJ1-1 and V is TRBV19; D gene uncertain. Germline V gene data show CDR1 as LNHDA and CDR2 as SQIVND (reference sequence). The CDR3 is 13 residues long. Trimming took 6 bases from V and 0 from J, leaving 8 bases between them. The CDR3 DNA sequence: TGTGCCAGTAGCTCTATTCTGAACACTGAAGCTTTCTTT. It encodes CASSSILNTEAFF.

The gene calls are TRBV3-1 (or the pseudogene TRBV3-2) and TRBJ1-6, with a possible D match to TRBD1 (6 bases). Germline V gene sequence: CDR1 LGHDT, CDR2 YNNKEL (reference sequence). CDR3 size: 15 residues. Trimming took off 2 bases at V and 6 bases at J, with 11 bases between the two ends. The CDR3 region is CASSQLDSGNSPLHF. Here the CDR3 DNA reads TGTGCCAGCAGCCAATTGGACAGCGGTAATTCACCCCTCCACTTT.

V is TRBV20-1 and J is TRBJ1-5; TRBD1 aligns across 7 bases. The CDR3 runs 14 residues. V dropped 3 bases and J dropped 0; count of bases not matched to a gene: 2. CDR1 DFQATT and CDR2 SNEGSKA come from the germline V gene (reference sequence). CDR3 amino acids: CSASAGGSNQPQHF. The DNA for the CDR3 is TGCAGTGCTAGTGCAGGGGGTAGCAATCAGCCCCAGCATTTT.

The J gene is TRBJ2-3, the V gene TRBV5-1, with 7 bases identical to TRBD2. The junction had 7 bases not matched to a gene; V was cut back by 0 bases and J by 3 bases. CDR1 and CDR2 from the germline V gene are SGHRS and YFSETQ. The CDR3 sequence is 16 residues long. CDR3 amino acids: CASSLDGGSGTDTQYF. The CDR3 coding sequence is TGCGCCAGCAGCTTGGATGGCGGGAGTGGGACAGATACGCAGTATTTT.